This T cell receptor (beta chain) comes out of a study of T cell responses to AZD1222 COVID-19 vaccine. Study conclusions and caveats: The repertoires were collected only after the peak T cell response. Donors in the cohort were predominantly white British and more often female, and clonal diversity was possibly underestimated. Just a handful of AZD1222 recipients were seropositive at baseline. There were vaccine-associated CD4 TCRs across spike, dominant at 160-218 and 743-854.

The protocol was immunoSEQ multiplex PCR, while the TCRdb copy is restricted to in-frame clones and leaves out a portion. The table records some 200,000 clones, almost 95% of them present only once. A word on this clone: Its cognate antigen is unknown.

This TCR was recovered from an adult in good health. This specimen consisted of peripheral blood, obtained on day 0 of AZD1222 vaccination.

The DNA for the CDR3 is TGTGCCAGCACTCCCTCGGACAGGGGGGACTCCGGGGAGCTGTTTTTT. It translates to CASTPSDRGDSGELFF. The chain uses TRBV2 and TRBJ2-2; 10 nucleotides line up with TRBD1. The length of the CDR3 is 16 residues. V dropped 7 bases and J dropped 6; count of bases not matched to a gene: 11. CDR1 and CDR2 from the germline V gene are SNHLY and FYNNEI.